Following are 27 T cell receptor beta chains from one sample sequenced in a study of T cell repertoires in cytomegalovirus infection. MiXCR, run by TCRdb on the reads, gives a single entry per CDR3 protein. This sample carries roughly 140,000 distinct CDR3 sequences, around 20% of them seen once, and the ten largest clones take about 10%. Sequencing used PBMCs. The receptors shown here come from a human donor in good health (CMV status not recorded). Some clones in this sample may be carry-over from other donors' samples.

This clonotype was seen only a few times. The chain links TRBV28 to TRBJ1-1; weak D call: TRBD1 (5 bases). The CDR3 spans 14 residues. From germline, CDR1 is MDHEN and CDR2 SYDVKM. Trimming took 4 bases from V and 0 from J, leaving 9 bases between them. CDR3 bases: TGTGCCAGCAGTTGGGCAGGGTTGAACACTGAAGCTTTCTTT. Amino acid sequence: CASSWAGLNTEAFF. Filled out from reference TRBV28 and TRBJ1-1, the complete variable domain reads DVKVTQSSRYLVKRTGEKVFLECVQDMDHENMFWYRQDPGLGLRLIYFSYDVKMKEKGDIPEGYSVSREKKERFSLILESASTNQTSMYLCASSWAGLNTEAFFGQGTRLTVV.

This clonotype was observed at least ten times. This chain connects TRBV7-2 to TRBJ2-5; 7 bases are a match to TRBD2. The CDR3 has 15 residues. CDR1 SGHTA and CDR2 FQGNSA come from the germline V gene. J lost 2 bases, V lost 2 bases, and 5 bases had no gene match. CDR3 sequence (DNA): TGTGCCAGCAGCTTATTGTTGCGGGGGCAAGAGACCCAGTACTTC. Translating it yields CASSLLLRGQETQYF.

The sample holds a few counts of this clonotype. The J gene is TRBJ1-4, the V gene TRBV12-3 or TRBV12-4; D remains ambiguous. The CDR3 is made up of 15 amino acids. V shed 3 bases and J shed 3 bases, with 11 bases lying between them. The CDR3 is CASSLSRGPNEKLFF. CDR3 nucleotides: TGTGCCAGCAGTTTGAGCCGCGGCCCTAATGAAAAACTGTTTTTT.

V and J are TRBV4-1 and TRBJ2-1; 11 bases fit TRBD2. The germline V gene encodes CDR1 MGHRA and CDR2 YSYEKL. After removal of 4 bases from V and 2 bases from J, the junction contained 4 bases not matched to a gene. CDR3 length: 16 residues. DNA for the CDR3: TGCGCCAGCAGCCTCCAACTAGCGGGAGCCTACAATGAGCAGTTCTTC. It specifies CASSLQLAGAYNEQFF.

The chain couples TRBV7-9 to TRBJ2-3; D unresolved. V was clipped by 5 bases and J by 5 bases, with 11 bases between them. The CDR3 sequence is 13 residues long. Germline assignment: CDR1 SEHNR and CDR2 FQNEAQ (reference sequence). This CDR3 is CASSPPRVDTQYF. CDR3 coding DNA: TGTGCCAGCAGCCCGCCACGCGTAGATACGCAGTATTTT.

This clonotype has more than one count but fewer than ten. The genes are TRBV28 and TRBJ1-2, with a possible D match to TRBD1 (5 bases). Trimming stripped 4 bases from V and 4 bases from J, with 16 bases between. From germline, CDR1 is MDHEN and CDR2 SYDVKM. The CDR3 runs 15 residues. CDR3 in DNA: TGTGCCAGCAGTTCCCTTCAGGGAGGCGGCTATGGCTACACCTTC. It codes for CASSSLQGGGYGYTF.

The V gene is TRBV6-2 or TRBV6-3, the J gene TRBJ2-7; unclear D gene. V lost 6 bases and J 0 bases, leaving 6 bases between the germline ends. CDR1 and CDR2 from the germline V gene are MNHEY and SVGEGT. The CDR3 has 12 amino acids. The DNA for the CDR3 is TGTGCCAGCAGCTCCGTCTCCTACGAGCAGTACTTC. Residues: CASSSVSYEQYF.

The chain is built from TRBV27 and TRBJ2-6, with D possibly matching TRBD1 (5 bases). The CDR3 spans 13 residues. Deletions cut 8 bases from V and 3 bases from J, with 8 bases between. Germline V CDR1 and CDR2: MNHEY, SMNVEV (reference sequence). The CDR3 here is CASGHGGANVLTF. The DNA for the CDR3 is TGTGCCAGCGGACACGGTGGGGCCAACGTCCTGACTTTC.

This clonotype showed up just a few times. V usage is TRBV28 and J usage is TRBJ1-5; D unresolved. The CDR3 spans 13 residues. CDR1 is MDHEN, CDR2 SYDVKM, per germline. Trimming cost V 10 bases and J 7 bases, with 17 bases left between them. CDR3: CATQDERVQPQHF. The CDR3 nucleotides are TGTGCCACCCAAGACGAGCGCGTACAGCCCCAGCATTTT.

The sample holds a few counts of this clonotype. V is TRBV7-8 and J is TRBJ2-5; D is possibly TRBD1 (5 bases). V gave up 4 bases and J gave up 3 bases, with 12 bases separating them. The CDR3 has 14 amino acids. Looked up from germline, CDR1 is SGHVS and CDR2 is FQNEAQ. The CDR3 region is CASSSRAFEETQYF. In DNA form, the CDR3 reads TGTGCCAGCAGCTCCAGGGCATTCGAAGAGACCCAGTACTTC.

The J gene is TRBJ2-3, the V gene TRBV5-1; a possible D gene is TRBD2 (6 bases). The V end was cut by 4 bases, the J end by 11 bases, with 17 bases between. The CDR3 is made up of 13 amino acids. CDR1 and CDR2 from the germline V gene are SGHRS and YFSETQ. The CDR3 here is CASSGGPPEGQYF. The CDR3 region has the DNA TGCGCCAGCAGCGGAGGGCCCCCCGAAGGGCAGTATTTT.

The chain uses TRBV7-9 and TRBJ2-3; weak D call: TRBD1 (6 bases). The CDR3 consists of 18 residues. Trimming removed 2 bases from V and 4 bases from J, with 22 bases in between. Germline V gene lookup returns CDR1 SEHNR and CDR2 FQNEAQ (reference sequence). The CDR3 sequence is CASSLRPSQGPSSDTQYF. Here the CDR3 DNA reads TGTGCCAGCAGCTTACGGCCGAGTCAGGGGCCTAGCTCAGATACGCAGTATTTT.

This clonotype appeared many times. The CDR3 nucleotides are TGTGCCAGCAGCAAACAGGGGGCGGACATTCAGTACTTC. This encodes CASSKQGADIQYF. V and J are TRBV11-2 and TRBJ2-4; 9 nucleotides line up with TRBD1. The CDR3 totals 13 residues. Germline trimming cut 5 bases from V and 8 bases from J; bases unmatched to any gene: 4. Germline lookup yields CDR1 SGHAT and CDR2 FQNNGV.

Written as DNA, the CDR3 is TGTGCCAGCAGGGCACGGGAGGTCAACTATGGCTACACCTTC. It translates to CASRAREVNYGYTF. The chain has TRBV12-3 or TRBV12-4 and TRBJ1-2; D is uncertain. The CDR3 is made up of 14 amino acids. The ends were cut back, 6 bases at V and 2 bases at J, with 13 bases in the middle.

At least ten counts were recorded for this clonotype. DNA of the CDR3: TGTGCCAGCAGCCGAGGGACAGGGGTGAACTATGGCTACACCTTC. It encodes CASSRGTGVNYGYTF. The chain joins TRBV7-2 to TRBJ1-2, with 10 bases matching TRBD1. The V gene's germline CDR1 is SGHTA and CDR2 FQGNSA. The CDR3 has 15 amino acids. J lost 2 bases, V lost 5 bases, and 5 bases had no gene match.

The gene calls are TRBV20-1 and TRBJ2-1, with 9 bases aligning to TRBD2. V shed 3 bases and J 0 bases; nucleotides not matched to a gene: 9. The germline gives CDR1 DFQATT, CDR2 SNEGSKA (reference sequence). The CDR3 extends over 17 amino acids. The CDR3 DNA is TGCAGTGCTAGTAAACTAGCGGGCAAGAGCTCCTACAATGAGCAGTTCTTC. Translated, it gives CSASKLAGKSSYNEQFF.

With regard to this clonotype: A read error may be the cause here, since a much bigger clone is one base away. The J gene is TRBJ1-5, the V gene TRBV7-8; 8 bases agree with TRBD1. Gene TRBJ2-3 matches the end of the DNA better, so the J call may be wrong. This CDR3 spans 15 amino acids. The germline V gene encodes CDR1 SGHVS and CDR2 FQNEAQ. Written as DNA, the CDR3 is TGTGCCAGCAGCTTAGTGGACAGGGCAGGGCAGCCCCAGTATTTT. Translating gives CASSLVDRAGQPQYF.

This clonotype came up many times. The chain is built from TRBV7-2 and TRBJ2-3; D is possibly TRBD2 (5 bases). CDR3 size: 13 residues. The ends were cut back, 6 bases at V and 2 bases at J, with 9 bases in the middle. Germline values: CDR1 SGHTA, CDR2 FQGNSA. The CDR3: CASRPGLTDTQYF. The CDR3 region has the DNA TGTGCCAGCAGACCCGGACTCACAGATACGCAGTATTTT.

As for this clonotype: One end of the junction varies from germline; a read error may be responsible. The chain has TRBV28 and TRBJ2-7; D gene unclear. The CDR3 is made up of 13 amino acids. Germline V CDR1 and CDR2: MDHEN, SYDVKM. CDR3 in amino acids: CGSSLTIGYEQYF. CDR3 nucleotides: TGTGGCAGCAGTTTAACAATCGGCTACGAGCAGTACTTC.

Many counts were recorded for this clonotype. The CDR3 region is CASSLGGFSGEAYF. In DNA form, the CDR3 reads TGTGCCAGCAGCTTAGGAGGGTTTAGCGGGGAAGCTTATTTT. V gene TRBV7-2 combines with J gene TRBJ2-3; 8 positions agree with TRBD2. Germline V gene data show CDR1 as SGHTA and CDR2 as FQGNSA. The CDR3 has 14 amino acids. V was clipped by 1 base and J by 15 bases; unmatched bases: 12.

The rearrangement uses TRBV28 and TRBJ1-5; D perhaps matches TRBD1 (6 bases). V was trimmed by 6 bases and J by 4 bases, leaving 10 bases between them. The CDR3 runs 13 residues. Germline V CDR1 and CDR2: MDHEN, SYDVKM. CDR3 loop: CASRYRENQPQHF. As DNA, the CDR3 is TGTGCCAGCAGGTACAGGGAAAATCAGCCCCAGCATTTT.

The chain recombines TRBV28 with TRBJ2-6, with D uncertain. Germline V gives CDR1 MDHEN, CDR2 SYDVKM. This CDR3 comprises 16 residues. V lost 4 bases and J 2 bases, leaving 12 bases between the germline ends. CDR3 in amino acids: CASSSPVVAGANVLTF. The CDR3 nucleotides read TGTGCCAGCAGTTCCCCGGTAGTAGCTGGGGCCAACGTCCTGACTTTC. Supplemented by reference TRBV28 and TRBJ2-6, the full variable domain reads DVKVTQSSRYLVKRTGEKVFLECVQDMDHENMFWYRQDPGLGLRLIYFSYDVKMKEKGDIPEGYSVSREKKERFSLILESASTNQTSMYLCASSSPVVAGANVLTFGAGSRLTVL.

This clonotype has a handful of counts. The gene calls are TRBV25-1 and TRBJ2-7; 7 positions match TRBD1. V shed 2 bases and J 2 bases; nucleotides not matched to a gene: 3. Per the germline V gene, CDR1 is MGHDK and CDR2 is SYGVNS. The length of the CDR3 is 14 residues. CDR3 residues: CASSEPGTAYEQYF. In nucleotides, the CDR3 is TGTGCCAGCAGTGAACCAGGGACAGCCTACGAGCAGTACTTC.

This clonotype was seen a handful of times. The chain links TRBV2 to TRBJ2-3; 9 bases match TRBD2. V lost 6 bases to trimming and J lost 1 base; unmatched junction nucleotides: 2. CDR1 and CDR2 from the germline V gene are SNHLY and FYNNEI. The CDR3 is 14 amino acids. The chain's CDR3 is CASRQRGGTDTQYF. The CDR3 DNA sequence: TGTGCCAGCAGGCAGCGGGGGGGCACAGATACGCAGTATTTT.

This clonotype turned up a few times. This rearrangement joins TRBV7-2 to TRBJ1-1; D remains ambiguous. The CDR3 contains 13 residues. CDR1 is SGHTA, CDR2 FQGNSA, per germline. V was pared by 0 bases and J by 8 bases, with 10 bases between. The CDR3 bases are TGTGCCAGCAGCTTAGCGAGCCGGCTAGAAGCTTTCTTT. Protein sequence: CASSLASRLEAFF.

V and J are TRBV20-1 and TRBJ2-7; D may be TRBD2 (6 bases). This CDR3 comprises 13 residues. The germline V and J ends were trimmed by 1 base and 6 bases, with 13 bases remaining between them. CDR1 is DFQATT, CDR2 SNEGSKA, per germline (reference sequence). As DNA, the CDR3 is TGCAGTGCTAGAGTTACTAGCCTGAGCGAGCAGTACTTC. As protein: CSARVTSLSEQYF.

This clonotype came up many times. The chain joins TRBV7-2 to TRBJ1-1; 11 nucleotides line up with TRBD1. The CDR3 totals 17 residues. The germline V gene has CDR1 SGHTA and CDR2 FQGNSA. The trim removed 5 bases at V and 2 bases at J, leaving 10 bases unmatched. The CDR3: CASSLTGTGGLNTEAFF. The CDR3 DNA is TGTGCCAGCAGCCTAACCGGGACAGGGGGTTTAAACACTGAAGCTTTCTTT.